The sequence of this T cell receptor beta chain was determined in a study of blood T cells in healthy people across ages. Study results and limitations: Changes seen in expanded clonotypes were possibly confounded by donor CMV status left unknown.

The use of a sample-barcoded 5' primer and a J-beta primer mix characterized a second PCR of roughly 6 to 11 cycles. TCRdb re-called the 5' RACE reads with MiXCR, one entry per CDR3 protein. Here the sample spans more than 1,000,000 distinct CDR3 sequences, under 30% being singletons. Trimming shortened V by 2 bases and J by 9 bases, and 11 bases separated the two germline ends. The CDR3 runs 13 residues. Germline-derived CDR1 and CDR2 are MRHNA and SNTAGT. In its sample, this clonotype was seen a few times. Its antigen remains unidentified. This sample also belongs to another study, concerning T cells of mothers and their children.

The receptor comes from a girl between 2 and 10 years old in good health. V and J are TRBV6-4 and TRBJ2-1; D is unresolved. The sample taken for sequencing was blood. This chain's CDR3 is CASSDDAESEQFF. CDR3 coding DNA: TGTGCCAGCAGTGACGACGCGGAATCTGAGCAGTTCTTC.